This TCR beta chain stems from a study of blood T cell repertoires in COVID-19. Study in general: Acute and convalescent COVID-19 specimens originated in the United States, Italy and Spain.

The CDR3 extends over 16 amino acids. The V segment lost 2 bases and the J segment 6 bases; nucleotides outside the gene matches: 8. From germline, CDR1 is SGHNT and CDR2 YYREEE (reference sequence). Clones were sequenced by immunoSEQ multiplex PCR, and TCRdb holds only the in-frame ones, with some missing. The table records tens of thousands of clones, 88% of them present only once. The sequencing input was peripheral blood. The chain is built from TRBV5-4 and TRBJ2-2; 9 positions agree with TRBD2. This clonotype was obtained from a human donor in a cohort sampled during active COVID-19. DNA of the CDR3: TGTGCCAGCAGCTTCCGCGGACTAGCGAAGCCCGGGGAGCTGTTTTTT. Its translation: CASSFRGLAKPGELFF.